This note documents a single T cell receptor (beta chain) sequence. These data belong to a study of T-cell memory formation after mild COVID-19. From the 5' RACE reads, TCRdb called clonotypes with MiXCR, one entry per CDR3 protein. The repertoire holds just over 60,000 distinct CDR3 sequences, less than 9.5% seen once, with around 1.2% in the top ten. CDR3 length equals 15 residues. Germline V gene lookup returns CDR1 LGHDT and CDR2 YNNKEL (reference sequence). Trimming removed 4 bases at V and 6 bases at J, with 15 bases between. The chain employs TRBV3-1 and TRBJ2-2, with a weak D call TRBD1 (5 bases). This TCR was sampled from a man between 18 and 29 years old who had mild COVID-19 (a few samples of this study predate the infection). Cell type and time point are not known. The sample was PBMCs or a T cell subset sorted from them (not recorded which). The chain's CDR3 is CASSPIRGTPGELFF. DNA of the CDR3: TGTGCCAGCAGCCCAATTAGGGGAACACCCGGGGAGCTGTTTTTT.